This record looks at one T cell receptor (beta chain) sequence and its context. The source of the sample is a study of shared T cell receptors in the human thymus. The ends lost 6 bases at V and 5 bases at J; junction bases unmatched: 11. This CDR3 contains 16 residues. Germline CDR1 reads SGHTA; CDR2 reads FQGNSA. Measured with immunoSEQ multiplex PCR; TCRdb has only the in-frame clones, and not every one. The data show 450,000 to 650,000 clones, roughly 74% seen once. The same sample was also studied in work on human thymus T cells. That report notes: Having surgery to correct congenital heart defects, healthy Finnish infants acted as the donors. The source of the thymus tissue was resections taken during corrective heart surgery. Gene usage (both V and J) appeared biased in thymic and blood repertoires. Unrelated people showed highly overlapping thymic repertoires, related research reported.

The chain has TRBV7-2 and TRBJ2-7, with 12 bases aligning to TRBD2. What was sequenced was thymocytes. This TCR derives from a boy under two years old with a congenital heart defect. Here the CDR3 DNA reads TGTGCCAGCAGTGTAGCCCGACTAGCGGGAGAGGACGAGCAGTACTTC. It is translated as CASSVARLAGEDEQYF.